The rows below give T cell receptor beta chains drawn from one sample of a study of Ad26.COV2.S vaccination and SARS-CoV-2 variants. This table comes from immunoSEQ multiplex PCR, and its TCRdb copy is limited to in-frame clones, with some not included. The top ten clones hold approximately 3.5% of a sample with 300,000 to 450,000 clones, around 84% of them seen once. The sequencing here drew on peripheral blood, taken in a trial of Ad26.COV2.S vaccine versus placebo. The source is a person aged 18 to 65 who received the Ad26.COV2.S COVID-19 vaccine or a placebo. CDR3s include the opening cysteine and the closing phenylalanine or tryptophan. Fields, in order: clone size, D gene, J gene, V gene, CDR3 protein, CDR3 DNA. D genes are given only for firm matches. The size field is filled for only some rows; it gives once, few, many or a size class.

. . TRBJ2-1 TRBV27 CASSPPQVGNYNEQFF TGTGCCAGCAGTCCCCCCCAGGTGGGGAACTACAATGAGCAGTTCTTC
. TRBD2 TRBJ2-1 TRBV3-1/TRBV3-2 CASSPFFTSEQYSYNEQFF TGTGCCAGCAGCCCCTTCTTTACTAGCGAGCAGTACTCCTACAATGAGCAGTTCTTC
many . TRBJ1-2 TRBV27 CASSPWDQGTYTF TGTGCCAGCAGTCCTTGGGACCAGGGGACCTACACCTTC
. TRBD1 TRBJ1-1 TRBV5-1 CASSLQGADTEAFF TGCGCCAGCAGCTTACAGGGGGCGGATACTGAAGCTTTCTTT
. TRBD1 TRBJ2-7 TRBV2 CASGGDRGAGEQYF TGTGCCAGCGGCGGGGACAGGGGTGCGGGAGAGCAGTACTTC
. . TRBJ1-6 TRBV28 CASQVTQGNNSPLHF TGTGCCAGCCAAGTCACCCAGGGGAATAATTCACCCCTCCACTTT
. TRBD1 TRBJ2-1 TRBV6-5 CASSYWGTESNEQFF TGTGCCAGCAGTTACTGGGGGACAGAGAGTAATGAGCAGTTCTTC
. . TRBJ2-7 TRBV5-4 CASSPSGTSYEQYF TGTGCCAGCAGCCCGTCCGGGACCTCCTACGAGCAGTACTTC
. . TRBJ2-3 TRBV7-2 CASSPTSGRNTQYF TGTGCCAGCAGCCCAACGAGCGGAAGGAATACGCAGTATTTT
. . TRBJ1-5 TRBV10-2 CASSGGTTGALSNQPQHF TGCGCCAGCAGTGGCGGGACAACCGGGGCCCTAAGCAATCAGCCCCAGCATTTT
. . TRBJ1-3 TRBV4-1 CASSQQAINTIYF TGCGCCAGCAGCCAACAGGCCATAAACACCATATATTTT
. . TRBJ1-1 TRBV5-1 CASSRWGQMNTEAFF TGCGCCAGCAGCCGTTGGGGACAAATGAACACTGAAGCTTTCTTT
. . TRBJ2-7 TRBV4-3 CASSQDFTSWEQYF TGCGCCAGCAGCCAAGATTTTACTTCCTGGGAGCAGTACTTC
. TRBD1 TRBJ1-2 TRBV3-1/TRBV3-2 CASSQVKGAVGYTF TGTGCCAGCAGCCAAGTGAAGGGGGCGGTTGGCTACACCTTC
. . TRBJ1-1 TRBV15 CAIGEGTEAFF TGTGCCATAGGGGAAGGGACTGAAGCTTTCTTT
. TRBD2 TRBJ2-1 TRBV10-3 CAISDGLAGWSYNEQFF TGTGCCATCAGCGACGGACTAGCGGGATGGTCCTACAATGAGCAGTTCTTC
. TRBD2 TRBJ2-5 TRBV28 CASSPPWGGKTQYF TGTGCCAGCAGTCCCCCTTGGGGGGGAAAGACCCAGTACTTC
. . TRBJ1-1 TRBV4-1 CASSQGGGLNTEAFF TGCGCCAGCAGCCAAGGTGGGGGACTGAACACTGAAGCTTTCTTT
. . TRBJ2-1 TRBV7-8 CASSTRLSSYNEQFF TGTGCCAGCAGCACCAGACTATCCTCCTACAATGAGCAGTTCTTC
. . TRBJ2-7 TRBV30 CAWKGPSLYEQYF TGTGCCTGGAAGGGGCCTTCCCTTTACGAGCAGTACTTC
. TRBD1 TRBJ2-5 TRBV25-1 CASSGGTGETQYF TGTGCCAGCAGTGGAGGGACAGGAGAGACCCAGTACTTC
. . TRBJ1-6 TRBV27 CASSYSLNNSPLHF TGTGCCAGCAGTTACTCACTAAATAATTCACCCCTCCACTTT
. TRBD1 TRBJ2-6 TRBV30 CAWETGAGANVLTF TGTGCCTGGGAAACAGGGGCTGGGGCCAACGTCCTGACTTTC
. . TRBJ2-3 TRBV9 CASSVQRALTDTQYF TGTGCCAGCAGCGTTCAGCGGGCCCTCACAGATACGCAGTATTTT
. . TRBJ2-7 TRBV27 CASSLRFNYYEQYF TGTGCCAGCAGTTTACGGTTTAACTACTACGAGCAGTACTTC
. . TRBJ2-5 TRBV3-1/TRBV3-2 CASSQGYRGQETQYF TGTGCCAGCAGCCAGGGGTATAGGGGCCAAGAGACCCAGTACTTC
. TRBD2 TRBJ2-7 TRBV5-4 CASRLAGGPYEQYF TGTGCCAGCAGGTTAGCGGGGGGGCCTTACGAGCAGTACTTC
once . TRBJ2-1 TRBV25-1 CASSESGREQFF TGTGCCAGCAGTGAATCTGGCAGGGAGCAGTTCTTC
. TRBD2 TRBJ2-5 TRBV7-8 CASSYRTSGSSPWTQYF TGTGCCAGCAGCTATAGGACTAGCGGGAGCTCCCCGTGGACCCAGTACTTC
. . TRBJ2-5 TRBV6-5 CASSIGIRETQYF TGTGCCAGCAGTATTGGAATTAGGGAGACCCAGTACTTC
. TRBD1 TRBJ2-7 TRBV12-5 CASGWGQAYYEQYF TGTGCTAGTGGTTGGGGACAGGCATACTACGAGCAGTACTTC
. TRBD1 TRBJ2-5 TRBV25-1 CASSGTGTGVETQYF TGTGCCAGCAGCGGGACCGGGACAGGGGTAGAGACCCAGTACTTC
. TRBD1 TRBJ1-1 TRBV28 CASSLRTGITEAFF TGTGCCAGCAGTTTACGGACAGGGATCACTGAAGCTTTCTTT
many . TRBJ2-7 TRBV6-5 CASSYSSRTSYEQYF TGTGCCAGCAGTTACTCCTCCAGGACCTCCTACGAGCAGTACTTC
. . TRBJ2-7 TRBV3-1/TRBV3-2 CASSQERGLASYEQYF TGTGCCAGCAGCCAAGAGAGGGGGCTAGCGAGCTACGAGCAGTACTTC
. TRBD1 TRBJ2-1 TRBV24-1 CATSKDRAKNNEQFF TGTGCCACCAGCAAAGACAGGGCAAAGAACAATGAGCAGTTCTTC
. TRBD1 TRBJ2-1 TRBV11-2 CASSLGGQGNNEQFF TGTGCCAGCAGCCTGGGAGGACAGGGTAATAATGAGCAGTTCTTC
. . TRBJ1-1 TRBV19 CASSITGITTSNTEAFF TGTGCCAGTAGTATTACAGGGATCACCACCTCGAACACTGAAGCTTTCTTT
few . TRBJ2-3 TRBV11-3 CASSLSSDPSTDTQYF TGTGCCAGCAGCTTATCCTCCGACCCTAGCACAGATACGCAGTATTTT
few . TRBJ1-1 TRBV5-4 CASRPTTDLNTEAFF TGTGCCAGCAGACCAACGACAGACCTGAACACTGAAGCTTTCTTT
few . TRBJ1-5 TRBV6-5 CASSLSLWTQPQHF TGTGCCAGCAGTTTATCTCTGTGGACGCAGCCCCAGCATTTT
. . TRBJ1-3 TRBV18 CASSPGTQGTGNTIYF TGTGCCAGCTCACCAGGGACGCAGGGAACTGGAAACACCATATATTTT
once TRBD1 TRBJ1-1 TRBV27 CASSFSQGERWTEAFF TGTGCCAGCAGTTTTTCGCAGGGGGAAAGGTGGACTGAAGCTTTCTTT
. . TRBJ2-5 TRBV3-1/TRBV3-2 CASSQDLYQETQYF TGTGCCAGCAGCCAAGATCTTTACCAAGAGACCCAGTACTTC
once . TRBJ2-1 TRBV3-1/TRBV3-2 CASSQVPLGRGEQFF TGTGCCAGCAGCCAAGTCCCCCTTGGTCGGGGGGAGCAGTTCTTC
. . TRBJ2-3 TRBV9 CASSVAMSVSTDTQYF TGTGCCAGCAGCGTAGCTATGAGCGTGAGCACAGATACGCAGTATTTT
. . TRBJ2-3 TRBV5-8 CASSRNRASSTDTQYF TGTGCCAGCAGTCGGAACAGGGCCTCTAGCACAGATACGCAGTATTTT
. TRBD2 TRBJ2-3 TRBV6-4 CASSERETDTQYF TGTGCCAGCAGTGAGCGGGAGACAGATACGCAGTATTTT
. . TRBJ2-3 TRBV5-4 CASSFRGTDTQYF TGTGCCAGCAGCTTCCGGGGCACAGATACGCAGTATTTT
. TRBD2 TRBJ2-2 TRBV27 CASSPRGGDTGELFF TGTGCCAGCAGTCCCCGGGGAGGGGACACCGGGGAGCTGTTTTTT
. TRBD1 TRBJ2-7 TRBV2 CASQPGQGDYEQYF TGTGCCAGCCAACCGGGACAGGGGGACTACGAGCAGTACTTC
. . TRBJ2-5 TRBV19 CASSPWGNQETQYF TGTGCCAGTAGTCCTTGGGGGAACCAAGAGACCCAGTACTTC
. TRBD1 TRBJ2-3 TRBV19 CASQDRFTDTQYF TGTGCCAGCCAGGACAGGTTCACAGATACGCAGTATTTT
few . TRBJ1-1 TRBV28 CASSQSRGPNTEAFF TGTGCCAGCAGCCAATCACGAGGGCCGAACACTGAAGCTTTCTTT
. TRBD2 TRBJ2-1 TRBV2 CASMGLAGSYNEQFF TGTGCCAGCATGGGTCTAGCGGGTTCCTACAATGAGCAGTTCTTC
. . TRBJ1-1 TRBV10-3 CAISEGRQTRNTEAFF TGTGCCATCAGTGAGGGGAGACAGACTCGGAACACTGAAGCTTTCTTT
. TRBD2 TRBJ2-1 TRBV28 CASSLAGDLYEQFF TGTGCCAGCAGTTTAGCGGGAGACCTGTATGAGCAGTTCTTC
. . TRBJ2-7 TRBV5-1 CASSYGQGTYEQYF TGCGCCAGCAGTTATGGCCAGGGAACCTACGAGCAGTACTTC
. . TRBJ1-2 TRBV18 CASSPPRTENGYTF TGTGCCAGCTCACCACCAAGGACAGAGAATGGCTACACCTTC
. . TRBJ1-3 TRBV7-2 CASSPQTGNTIYF TGTGCCAGCAGCCCCCAGACTGGAAACACCATATATTTT